Below, 18 T cell receptor beta chains from the same sample are listed, as sequenced in a study of human T cells and chemical hapten exposure. TCRdb reprocessed the RACE reads via MiXCR and lists one record per CDR3 protein. The sample lists 130,000 or so distinct CDR3 sequences; 9% to 10% were seen once. The time point was: healthy volunteer bleed at 2 weeks. The study extracted total RNA from unfractionated whole blood. The sample taken for sequencing was whole blood. The receptors stem from a male donor in good health. Some clones in this sample may be carry-over from other donors' samples.

V gene TRBV20-1 combines with J gene TRBJ2-7; 7 bases are shared with TRBD2. V shed 0 bases, J shed 6 bases, and the junction held 5 bases outside the gene matches. Per germline, CDR1 DFQATT and CDR2 SNEGSKA (reference sequence). This CDR3 has 13 amino acids. The CDR3 sequence: CSARETSLGEQYF. The CDR3 region has the DNA TGCAGTGCTAGAGAGACTAGCTTGGGCGAGCAGTACTTC.

The chain joins TRBV4-2 to TRBJ1-1, with D hard to call. Germline V gene data show CDR1 as LGHNA and CDR2 as YNFKEQ. This CDR3 region has 15 residues. Trimming removed 1 base from V and 0 bases from J, with 9 bases in between. CDR3 nucleotides: TGTGCCAGCAGCCAAGGTCCTACACTGAACACTGAAGCTTTCTTT. Translating gives CASSQGPTLNTEAFF.

A few counts support this clonotype. The V and J genes are TRBV6-8 and TRBJ1-4; D remains unclear. Per germline, CDR1 MNHGY and CDR2 SAAAGT. The length of the CDR3 is 17 residues. V lost 0 bases, J lost 4 bases, and 15 bases lay in between. The CDR3 is CASSYSSVGRVNEKLFF. The CDR3 bases are TGTGCCAGCAGTTACTCGAGCGTCGGCCGCGTTAATGAAAAACTGTTTTTT.

This clonotype was recorded at least ten times. CDR3 sequence: CSATGINSPLHF. CDR3 bases: TGCAGTGCAACCGGGATTAATTCACCCCTCCACTTT. This chain uses TRBV20-1 with TRBJ1-6; D not resolved. The V end was cut by 6 bases, the J end by 6 bases, with 9 bases between. The germline CDR1 and CDR2 sequences are DFQATT and SNEGSKA (reference sequence). This CDR3 contains 12 residues.

This clonotype was recorded at least ten times. The chain uses TRBV6-2 or TRBV6-3 and TRBJ2-3; D is uncertain. Germline loops: CDR1 MNHEY, CDR2 SVGEGT. This CDR3 contains 17 residues. The V and J ends lost 7 bases and 0 bases respectively, with 20 bases between them. The DNA for the CDR3 is TGTGCCAGCACGTTCTCTGACGGAGTTTTTAGCACAGATACGCAGTATTTT. Residues: CASTFSDGVFSTDTQYF.

This clonotype was seen a few times. This chain uses TRBV7-3 with TRBJ2-6, with D unclear. The germline CDR1 and CDR2 sequences are SGHTA and FQGTGA. V was pared by 3 bases and J by 4 bases, with 4 bases between. The CDR3 consists of 13 residues. CDR3 in amino acids: CASSLAGANVLTF. CDR3 DNA: TGTGCCAGCAGCTTGGCCGGGGCCAACGTCCTGACTTTC. Full variable domain (remainder filled in from reference TRBV7-3 and TRBJ2-6): GAGVSQTPSNKVTEKGKYVELRCDPISGHTALYWYRQSLGQGPEFLIYFQGTGAADDSGLPNDRFFAVRPEGSVSTLKIQRTERGDSAVYLCASSLAGANVLTFGAGSRLTVL.

This clonotype was found a few times. The chain uses TRBV27 and TRBJ2-1, with 10 nucleotides matching TRBD2. The germline V gene encodes CDR1 MNHEY and CDR2 SMNVEV (reference sequence). The CDR3 has 15 amino acids. Unmatched junction bases numbered 14, after V lost 5 bases and J lost 13 bases. This chain's CDR3 is CASSPLAGALQGQFF. The CDR3 region has the DNA TGTGCCAGCAGTCCCCTAGCGGGGGCCCTCCAGGGACAGTTCTTC.

Ten or more counts support this clonotype. V and J are TRBV19 and TRBJ2-1; D may be TRBD1 or TRBD2 (6 bases each). The V and J ends lost 3 bases and 3 bases respectively, with 9 bases between them. CDR3 size: 14 residues. Germline values: CDR1 LNHDA, CDR2 SQIVND (reference sequence). The CDR3 DNA reads as TGTGCCAGTAGTATGGAGGGGGGCTACAATGAGCAGTTCTTC. Its protein product is CASSMEGGYNEQFF.

This clonotype came up many times. V usage is TRBV24-1 and J usage is TRBJ2-2, with 9 bases aligning to TRBD1. Germline V gives CDR1 KGHDR, CDR2 SFDVKD. This CDR3 contains 15 residues. With 3 bases clipped from V and 6 bases from J, the junction kept 4 bases outside the gene matches. The CDR3 loop reads CATSDTGGLAGELFF. CDR3 nucleotides: TGTGCCACCAGTGATACAGGGGGCCTGGCCGGGGAGCTGTTTTTT.

This chain joins TRBV2 and TRBJ2-3, with a possible D match to TRBD2 (6 bases). With 2 bases removed from V and 2 bases from J, the gap between germline ends came to 17 bases. CDR3 length: 17 amino acids. Germline CDR1 is SNHLY and CDR2 is FYNNEI. The DNA for the CDR3 is TGTGCCAGCAGTGAAATTAGAGCTAGCGCCTACACAGATACGCAGTATTTT. This encodes CASSEIRASAYTDTQYF.

A word on this clonotype: A much larger clone sits a single nucleotide away, making a read error possible. This chain joins TRBV5-5 and TRBJ2-3; no reliable D call. This CDR3 has 16 residues. From germline, CDR1 is SGHKS and CDR2 YYEKEE (reference sequence). CDR3 protein: CVSSLDAVTSTDTQYF. CDR3 nucleotides: TGTGTCAGCAGCTTGGACGCGGTAACTAGCACAGATACGCAGTATTTT.

CDR3 bases: TGTGCCAGCAGTAGGCTAGAGGGCGGGGAGCTGTTTTTT. This sequence encodes CASSRLEGGELFF. The V and J genes are TRBV27 and TRBJ2-2; the D gene is possibly TRBD2 (5 bases). The germline V and J ends were trimmed by 5 bases and 7 bases, with 11 bases remaining between them. CDR3 length: 13 residues. The germline V gene has CDR1 MNHEY and CDR2 SMNVEV (reference sequence).

The sample holds many counts of this clonotype. This chain connects TRBV20-1 to TRBJ1-1; D is unresolved. The V gene's germline CDR1 is DFQATT and CDR2 SNEGSKA (reference sequence). Trimming removed 6 bases from V and 0 bases from J, with 11 bases in between. The CDR3 sequence is 13 residues long. The CDR3 here is CSAPRGMNTEAFF. The CDR3 bases are TGCAGTGCCCCGCGGGGTATGAACACTGAAGCTTTCTTT.

This clonotype has just a few counts. The chain links TRBV20-1 to TRBJ2-5; the D call may be TRBD1 or TRBD2 (5 bases each). The germline CDR1 and CDR2 sequences are DFQATT and SNEGSKA (reference sequence). The length of the CDR3 is 16 residues. V was pared by 3 bases and J by 5 bases, with 22 bases between. DNA of the CDR3: TGCAGTGCTAGGGGTAGCCTATTGGGGGTGGCGGAGACCCAGTACTTC. Residues: CSARGSLLGVAETQYF.

The chain is built from TRBV7-8 and TRBJ2-7, with 7 positions matching TRBD2. V lost 4 bases and J lost 5; bases outside the gene matches: 8. Germline V gene lookup returns CDR1 SGHVS and CDR2 FQNEAQ. The length of the CDR3 is 14 residues. CDR3 bases: TGTGCCAGCAGCTCGTTGGGGAGGGACCACGAGCAGTACTTC. Its translation: CASSSLGRDHEQYF. Using reference TRBV7-8 and TRBJ2-7 for the parts outside the CDR3, the full variable domain is GAGVSQSPRYKVAKRGQDVALRCDPISGHVSLFWYQQALGQGPEFLTYFQNEAQLDKSGLPSDRFFAERPEGSVSTLKIQRTQQEDSAVYLCASSSLGRDHEQYFGPGTRLTVT.

The chain combines TRBV7-2 with TRBJ1-1; 9 bases line up with TRBD1. This CDR3 is built from 17 residues. V shed 1 base, J shed 5 bases, and the junction held 11 bases outside the gene matches. The germline V gene encodes CDR1 SGHTA and CDR2 FQGNSA. CDR3 sequence reads: CASSLVQGARSLTEAFF. The CDR3 DNA is TGTGCCAGCAGCTTAGTACAGGGGGCGAGAAGTTTAACTGAAGCTTTCTTT.

The sample holds many counts of this clonotype. The chain has TRBV5-1 and TRBJ2-5, with 8 bases fitting TRBD1. In germline, CDR1 is SGHRS, CDR2 YFSETQ. The CDR3 has 13 residues. J was trimmed by 2 bases and V by 3 bases; bases with no gene match: 0. In nucleotides, the CDR3 is TGCGCCAGCAGCTGGACAGGGCAAGAGACCCAGTACTTC. Residues: CASSWTGQETQYF. The full variable domain, in which reference TRBV5-1 and TRBJ2-5 provide the parts outside the CDR3, is KAGVTQTPRYLIKTRGQQVTLSCSPISGHRSVSWYQQTPGQGLQFLFEYFSETQRNKGNFPGRFSGRQFSNSRSEMNVSTLELGDSALYLCASSWTGQETQYFGPGTRLLVL.

This clonotype has more than one count but fewer than ten. This sequence joins TRBV15 and TRBJ1-5; unclear D gene. Between the trimmed V and J ends, which lost 0 bases and 6 bases, there was a span of 12 bases. Germline values: CDR1 LNHNV, CDR2 YYDKDF (reference sequence). The CDR3 extends over 15 amino acids. CDR3 loop: CATSRDLGVTQPQHF. Here the CDR3 DNA reads TGTGCCACCAGCAGAGATCTAGGTGTTACTCAGCCCCAGCATTTT.